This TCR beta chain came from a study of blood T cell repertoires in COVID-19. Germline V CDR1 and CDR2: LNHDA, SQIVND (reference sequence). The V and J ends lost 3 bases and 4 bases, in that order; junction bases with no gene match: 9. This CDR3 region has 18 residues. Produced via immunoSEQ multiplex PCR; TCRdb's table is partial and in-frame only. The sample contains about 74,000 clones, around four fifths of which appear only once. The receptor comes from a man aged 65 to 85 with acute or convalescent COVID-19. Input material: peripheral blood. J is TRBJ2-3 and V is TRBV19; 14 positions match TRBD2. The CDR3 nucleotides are TGTGCCAGTAGTATGGGGACTAGCGGGAGCGGGTTTCCAGATACGCAGTATTTT. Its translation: CASSMGTSGSGFPDTQYF.